This T cell receptor (beta chain) appears in the sequencing data of a study of cytomegalovirus exposure and HLA in healthy donors. Study-wide results and limits: A link between a missense DCLRE1C variant and TCR beta V- and J-gene trimming emerged from a later analysis. Because they were indistinguishable, some V segments, including TRBV6-2 and TRBV6-3, were excluded. Listed as cytomegalovirus-associated were 150 to 200 TCR beta chains. Per published reports, the classifier diagnosed cytomegalovirus status with high specificity and sensitivity.

CDR3 length: 14 amino acids. Unmatched junction bases numbered 9, after V lost 5 bases and J lost 5 bases. Germline loops: CDR1 SQVTM, CDR2 ANQGSEA. As regards this clone: Its cognate antigen is unknown.

PCR primers comprised 60 Vbeta and 13 Jbeta primers. Method: immunoSEQ multiplex PCR; TCRdb's copy keeps in-frame clones and lacks some. The sample has about 200,000 clones, 70% to 80% seen once. The genes are TRBV29-1 and TRBJ1-1, with 9 bases fitting TRBD1. The sequencing input was PBMCs. The TCR was taken from a male donor in good health and CMV-seropositive. CDR3: CSVSGQGRVTEAFF. The CDR3 nucleotides are TGCAGCGTTTCGGGACAGGGAAGGGTGACTGAAGCTTTCTTT. Using reference TRBV29-1 and TRBJ1-1 for the parts outside the CDR3, the full variable domain is SAVISQKPSRDICQRGTSLTIQCQVDSQVTMMFWYRQQPGQSLTLIATANQGSEATYESGFVIDKFPISRPNLTFSTLTVSNMSPEDSSIYLCSVSGQGRVTEAFFGQGTRLTVV.